Below, 8 T cell receptor beta chains from the same sample are listed, as sequenced in a study of blood T cell repertoires in COVID-19. Produced via immunoSEQ multiplex PCR; TCRdb's table is partial and in-frame only. The sample holds under 150,000 clones, roughly 85% seen once. The material sequenced was peripheral blood. These receptors were taken from a man younger than 45 with acute or convalescent COVID-19.

The V and J genes are TRBV2 and TRBJ2-1; TRBD1 matches at 8 bases. The J segment lost 2 bases and the V segment lost 4 bases, leaving 10 bases of the junction unmatched. CDR3 length: 17 amino acids. Germline CDR1 SNHLY, CDR2 FYNNEI. In nucleotides, the CDR3 is TGTGCCAGCAGTGTGGGGGTTTGGGACAGGACCTACAATGAGCAGTTCTTC. Translated: CASSVGVWDRTYNEQFF.

The chain recombines TRBV4-1 with TRBJ1-4; perhaps TRBD1 as D (6 bases). Looked up from germline, CDR1 is MGHRA and CDR2 is YSYEKL. V was pared by 4 bases and J by 4 bases, with 16 bases between. The CDR3 covers 16 residues. The CDR3 region is CASSRSLGQLNEKLFF. CDR3 DNA: TGCGCCAGCAGCCGCTCCTTAGGACAGCTTAATGAAAAACTGTTTTTT.

The chain couples TRBV11-2 to TRBJ2-7; 7 bases agree with TRBD2. The CDR3 has 14 residues. Trimming at V came to 3 bases and at J to 2 bases, leaving 4 bases not matched to a gene. In germline, CDR1 is SGHAT, CDR2 FQNNGV. The CDR3 region is CASSLGGTPYEQYF. The CDR3 nucleotides read TGTGCCAGCAGCTTGGGGGGGACCCCCTACGAGCAGTACTTC.

J is TRBJ2-7 and V is TRBV7-2, with 10 bases identical to TRBD1. The length of the CDR3 is 15 residues. V shed 4 bases and J 1 base; nucleotides not matched to a gene: 4. Per the germline V gene, CDR1 is SGHTA and CDR2 is FQGNSA. The CDR3 is CASSSDRGRSYEQYF. Written as DNA, the CDR3 is TGTGCCAGCAGCTCAGACAGGGGGCGGTCCTACGAGCAGTACTTC.

This sequence joins TRBV5-1 and TRBJ2-1, with D maybe TRBD2 (5 bases). V dropped 0 bases and J dropped 7 bases, with 23 bases sitting between them. The length of the CDR3 is 18 residues. CDR1 and CDR2 from the germline V gene are SGHRS and YFSETQ. The chain's CDR3 is CASSLESFAGLLRNEQFF. DNA of the CDR3: TGCGCCAGCAGCTTGGAATCTTTTGCGGGCCTCCTTAGAAATGAGCAGTTCTTC.

The chain employs TRBV27 and TRBJ2-1, with 7 bases identical to TRBD2. V shed 0 bases, J shed 7 bases, and the junction held 3 bases outside the gene matches. CDR1 and CDR2 (germline): MNHEY, SMNVEV (reference sequence). This CDR3 comprises 14 residues. CDR3 nucleotide sequence: TGTGCCAGCAGTTTATCCCTCGGGGGGAATGAGCAGTTCTTC. The encoded protein is CASSLSLGGNEQFF.

The chain uses TRBV7-3 and TRBJ2-1, with 9 nucleotides matching TRBD1. This CDR3 has 14 amino acids. Germline V lookup: CDR1 SGHTA, CDR2 FQGTGA. With V trimmed by 5 bases and J by 9 bases, 8 bases remained unmatched. The CDR3 sequence is CASSPPGQGSEQFF. Here the CDR3 DNA reads TGTGCCAGCAGCCCCCCCGGACAGGGGAGTGAGCAGTTCTTC. Complete variable domain (other parts from reference TRBV7-3 and TRBJ2-1): GAGVSQTPSNKVTEKGKYVELRCDPISGHTALYWYRQSLGQGPEFLIYFQGTGAADDSGLPNDRFFAVRPEGSVSTLKIQRTERGDSAVYLCASSPPGQGSEQFFGPGTRLTVL.

The J gene is TRBJ1-1, the V gene TRBV5-1; D ambiguous. V lost 0 bases and J lost 0, with 6 bases in between. Germline-derived CDR1 and CDR2 are SGHRS and YFSETQ. The CDR3 is 14 amino acids. CDR3 nucleotides: TGCGCCAGCAGCTTGGTTGCGGTGAACACTGAAGCTTTCTTT. This codes for CASSLVAVNTEAFF.